This entry describes one T cell receptor beta chain. This sample is part of a study of preoperative IRX-2 immunotherapy in early breast cancer. The protocol was immunoSEQ multiplex PCR, while the TCRdb copy is restricted to in-frame clones and leaves out a portion. The sample has about 23,000 clones; 85% to 95% are singletons. The treatment here: preoperative locoregional IRX-2 cytokine immunotherapy. This phase Ib study tested locoregional IRX-2 cytokine immunotherapy given before surgery. The sequenced sample was tumor tissue, obtained after IRX-2 immunotherapy. This clonotype originated in a human donor with breast cancer.

CDR3: CASSLGQGYYEQYF. CDR3 bases: TGTGCCAGCTCCTTAGGACAGGGGTACTACGAGCAGTACTTC. The chain recombines TRBV7-2 with TRBJ2-7, with 9 positions matching TRBD1. The CDR3 is made up of 14 amino acids. The J segment lost 3 bases and the V segment lost 8 bases, leaving 8 bases of the junction unmatched. CDR1 and CDR2 from the germline V gene are SGHTA and FQGNSA.